This entry concerns a single TCR beta chain. Germline-derived CDR1 and CDR2 are LGHNT and FRNRAP. V was trimmed by 6 bases and J by 5 bases, leaving 10 bases between them. CDR3 size: 12 residues. The data were taken from a study of blood T cell repertoires in COVID-19. The authors' processing: Nucleated cell counts were estimated from reference gene primer amplification. Measured with immunoSEQ multiplex PCR; TCRdb has only the in-frame clones, and not every one. V and J calls and clone size are as listed in that table; D and trimming were resolved from the DNA. The data hold tens of thousands of clones, with about nine tenths observed a single time.

The sample taken for sequencing was peripheral blood. The TCR originated in a woman in her thirties or forties with active COVID-19. The rearrangement uses TRBV12-5 and TRBJ1-1; D gene unclear. In nucleotides, the CDR3 is TGTGCTAGTGGCAAGGAGTTGACTGAAGCTTTCTTT. Translated: CASGKELTEAFF. The full variable domain, rest sourced from reference TRBV12-5 and TRBJ1-1, is DARVTQTPRHKVTEMGQEVTMRCQPILGHNTVFWYRQTMMQGLELLAYFRNRAPLDDSGMPKDRFSAEMPDATLATLKIQPSEPRDSAVYFCASGKELTEAFFGQGTRLTVV.